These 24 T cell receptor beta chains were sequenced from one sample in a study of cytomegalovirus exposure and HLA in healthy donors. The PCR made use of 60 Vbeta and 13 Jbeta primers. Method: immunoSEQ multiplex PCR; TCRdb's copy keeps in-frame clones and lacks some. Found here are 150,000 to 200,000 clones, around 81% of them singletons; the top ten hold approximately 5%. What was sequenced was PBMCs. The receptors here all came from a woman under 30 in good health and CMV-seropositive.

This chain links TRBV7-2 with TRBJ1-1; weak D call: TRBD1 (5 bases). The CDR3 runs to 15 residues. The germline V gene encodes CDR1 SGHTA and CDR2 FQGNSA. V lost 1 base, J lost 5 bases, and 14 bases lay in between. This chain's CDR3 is CASSLGRAGPTEAFF. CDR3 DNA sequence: TGTGCCAGCAGCTTAGGGCGAGCGGGACCTACTGAAGCTTTCTTT.

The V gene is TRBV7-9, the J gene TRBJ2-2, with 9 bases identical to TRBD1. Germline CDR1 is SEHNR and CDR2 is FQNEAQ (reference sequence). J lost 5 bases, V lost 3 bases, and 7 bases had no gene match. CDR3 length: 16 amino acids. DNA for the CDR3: TGTGCCAGCAGCTTGGCCGGGACAGGGAAGACCGGGGAGCTGTTTTTT. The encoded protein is CASSLAGTGKTGELFF.

CDR3: CASSQEQRRVSEAFF. Here the CDR3 DNA reads TGTGCCAGCAGCCAGGAGCAAAGGAGGGTCAGTGAAGCTTTCTTT. V gene TRBV5-6 combines with J gene TRBJ1-1; no clear D. From germline, CDR1 is SGHDT and CDR2 YYEEEE. CDR3 size: 15 residues. With 4 bases removed from V and 7 bases from J, the gap between germline ends came to 20 bases.

This CDR3 reads CASSLSGKAETQYF. The CDR3 nucleotides are TGTGCCAGCAGCTTGTCGGGGAAGGCGGAGACCCAGTACTTC. V usage is TRBV5-4 and J usage is TRBJ2-5; D is possibly TRBD2 (5 bases). The CDR3 consists of 14 residues. Germline V lookup: CDR1 SGHNT, CDR2 YYREEE (reference sequence). V was shortened by 1 base and J by 5 bases, with 12 bases between the two germline ends.

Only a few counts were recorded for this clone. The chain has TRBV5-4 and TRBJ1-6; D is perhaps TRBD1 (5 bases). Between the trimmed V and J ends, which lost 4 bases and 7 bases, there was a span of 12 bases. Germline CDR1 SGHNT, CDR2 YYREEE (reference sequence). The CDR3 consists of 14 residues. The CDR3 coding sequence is TGTGCCAGCAGCCCGGGGGTGGGCAATTCACCCCTCCACTTT. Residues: CASSPGVGNSPLHF.

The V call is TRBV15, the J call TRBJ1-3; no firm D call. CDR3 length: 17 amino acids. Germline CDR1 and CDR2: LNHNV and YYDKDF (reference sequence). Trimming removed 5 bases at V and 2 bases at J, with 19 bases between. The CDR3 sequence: CATSRPRSAHAGNTIYF. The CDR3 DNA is TGTGCCACCAGCCGTCCGAGGTCGGCCCACGCTGGAAACACCATATATTTT.

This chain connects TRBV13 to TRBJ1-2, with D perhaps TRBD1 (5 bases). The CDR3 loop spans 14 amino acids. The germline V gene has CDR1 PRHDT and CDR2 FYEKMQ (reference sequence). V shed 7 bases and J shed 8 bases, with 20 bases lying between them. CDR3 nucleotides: TGTGCCAGCACCCTACAGACAGTCCAGTTGGGCTACACCTTC. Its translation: CASTLQTVQLGYTF.

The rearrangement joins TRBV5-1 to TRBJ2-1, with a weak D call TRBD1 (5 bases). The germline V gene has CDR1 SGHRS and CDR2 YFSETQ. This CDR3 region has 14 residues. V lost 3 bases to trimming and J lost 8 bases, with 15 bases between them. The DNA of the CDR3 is TGCGCCAGCAGCTCGGCCCCGACAGTAGATGAGCAGTTCTTC. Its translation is CASSSAPTVDEQFF.

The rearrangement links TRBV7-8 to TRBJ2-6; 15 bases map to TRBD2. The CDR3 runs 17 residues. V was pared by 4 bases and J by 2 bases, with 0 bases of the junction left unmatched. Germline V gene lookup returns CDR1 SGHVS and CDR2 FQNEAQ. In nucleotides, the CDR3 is TGTGCCAGCAGCTGGACTAGCGGGGGGGCTGGGGCCAACGTCCTGACTTTC. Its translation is CASSWTSGGAGANVLTF.

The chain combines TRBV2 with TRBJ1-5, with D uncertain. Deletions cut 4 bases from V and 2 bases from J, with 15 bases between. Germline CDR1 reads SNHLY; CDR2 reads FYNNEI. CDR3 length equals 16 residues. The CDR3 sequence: CASSGKVNRRNQPQHF. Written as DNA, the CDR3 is TGTGCCAGCAGTGGTAAAGTGAACAGACGCAATCAGCCCCAGCATTTT.

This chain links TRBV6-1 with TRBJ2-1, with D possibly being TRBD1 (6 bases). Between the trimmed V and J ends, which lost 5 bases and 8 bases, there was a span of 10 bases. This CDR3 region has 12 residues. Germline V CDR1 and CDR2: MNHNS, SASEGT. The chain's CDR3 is CASSTGPHEQFF. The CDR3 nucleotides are TGTGCCAGCAGTACAGGGCCCCATGAGCAGTTCTTC.

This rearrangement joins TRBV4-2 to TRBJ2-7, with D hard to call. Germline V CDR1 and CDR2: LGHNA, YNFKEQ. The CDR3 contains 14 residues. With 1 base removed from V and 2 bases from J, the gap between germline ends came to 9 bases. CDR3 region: CASSQGIAAYEQYF. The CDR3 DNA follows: TGTGCCAGCAGCCAAGGAATAGCTGCCTACGAGCAGTACTTC.

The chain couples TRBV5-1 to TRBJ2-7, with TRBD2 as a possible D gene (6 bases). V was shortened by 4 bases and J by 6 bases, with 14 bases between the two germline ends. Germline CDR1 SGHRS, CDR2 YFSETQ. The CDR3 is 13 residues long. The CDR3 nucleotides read TGCGCCAGCAGCCTAAGCGGGTACTCCGAGCAGTACTTC. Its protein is CASSLSGYSEQYF.

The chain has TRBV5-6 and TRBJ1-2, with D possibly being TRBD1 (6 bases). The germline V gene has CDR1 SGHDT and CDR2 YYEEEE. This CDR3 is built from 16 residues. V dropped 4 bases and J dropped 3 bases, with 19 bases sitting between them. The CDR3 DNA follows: TGTGCCAGCAGCCCTCTATCGACAGGACTCTACTATGGCTACACCTTC. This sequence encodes CASSPLSTGLYYGYTF.

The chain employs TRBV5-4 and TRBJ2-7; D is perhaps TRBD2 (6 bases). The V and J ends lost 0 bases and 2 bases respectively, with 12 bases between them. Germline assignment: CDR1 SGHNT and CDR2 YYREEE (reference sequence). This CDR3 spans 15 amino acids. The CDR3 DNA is TGTGCCAGCAGCTTGGGCCTACTAGCTACCTACGAGCAGTACTTC. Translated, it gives CASSLGLLATYEQYF.

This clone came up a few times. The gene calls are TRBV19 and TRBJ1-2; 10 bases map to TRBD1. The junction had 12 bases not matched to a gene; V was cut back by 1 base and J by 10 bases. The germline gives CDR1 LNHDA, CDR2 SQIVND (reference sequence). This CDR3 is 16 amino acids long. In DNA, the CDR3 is TGTGCCAGTAGTATAGCAGCCCCGGGACAGGGGTTTGACTACACCTTC. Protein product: CASSIAAPGQGFDYTF.

The chain's CDR3 is CASSITGGTEAFF. The CDR3 region has the DNA TGCGCCAGCAGCATCACAGGGGGGACTGAAGCTTTCTTT. The chain combines TRBV5-1 with TRBJ1-1; 8 positions match TRBD1. This CDR3 has 13 amino acids. Unmatched junction bases numbered 4, after V lost 4 bases and J lost 5 bases. Germline CDR1 and CDR2: SGHRS and YFSETQ.

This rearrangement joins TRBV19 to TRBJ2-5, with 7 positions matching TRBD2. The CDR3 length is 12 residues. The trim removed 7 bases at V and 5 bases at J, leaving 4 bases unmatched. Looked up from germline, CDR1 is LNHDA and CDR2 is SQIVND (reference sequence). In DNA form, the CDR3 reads TGTGCCAGTACATCCGGGGGGGAGACCCAGTACTTC. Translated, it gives CASTSGGETQYF.

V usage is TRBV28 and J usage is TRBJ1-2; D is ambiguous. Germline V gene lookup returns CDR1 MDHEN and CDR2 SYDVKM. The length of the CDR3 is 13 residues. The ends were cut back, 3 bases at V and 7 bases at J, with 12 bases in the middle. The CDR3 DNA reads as TGTGCCAGCAGTTTTTTTCTCAGTCGTGGCTACACCTTC. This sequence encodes CASSFFLSRGYTF.

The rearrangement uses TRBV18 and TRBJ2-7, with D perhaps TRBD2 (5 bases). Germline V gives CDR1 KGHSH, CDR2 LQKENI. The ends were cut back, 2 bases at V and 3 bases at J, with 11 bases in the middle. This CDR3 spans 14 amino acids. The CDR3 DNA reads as TGTGCCAGCTCACCAGGGGAGTTAGGCTACGAGCAGTACTTC. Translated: CASSPGELGYEQYF.

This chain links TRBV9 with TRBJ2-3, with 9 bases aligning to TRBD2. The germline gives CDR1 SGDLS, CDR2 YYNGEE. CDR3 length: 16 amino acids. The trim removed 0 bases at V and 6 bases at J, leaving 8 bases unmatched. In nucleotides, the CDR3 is TGTGCCAGCAGCGTAGGCGGGACTAGCTGGGGGGATACGCAGTATTTT. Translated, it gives CASSVGGTSWGDTQYF.

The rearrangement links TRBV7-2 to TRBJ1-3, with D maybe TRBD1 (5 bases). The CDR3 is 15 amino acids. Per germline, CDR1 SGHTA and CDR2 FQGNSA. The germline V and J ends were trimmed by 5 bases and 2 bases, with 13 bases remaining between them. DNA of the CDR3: TGTGCCAGCAGCCCCGGGGGAGTTCCTGGAAACACCATATATTTT. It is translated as CASSPGGVPGNTIYF.

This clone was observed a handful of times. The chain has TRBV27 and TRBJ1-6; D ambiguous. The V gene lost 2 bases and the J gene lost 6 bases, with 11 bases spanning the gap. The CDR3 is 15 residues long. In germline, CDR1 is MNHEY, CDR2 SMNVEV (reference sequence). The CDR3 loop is CASSLVPEINSPLHF. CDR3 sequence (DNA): TGTGCCAGCAGTTTAGTGCCGGAGATTAATTCACCCCTCCACTTT.

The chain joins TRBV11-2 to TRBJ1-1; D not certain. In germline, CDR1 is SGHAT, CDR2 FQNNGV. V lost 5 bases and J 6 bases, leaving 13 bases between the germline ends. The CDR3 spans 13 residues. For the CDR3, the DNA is TGTGCCAGCAGCCTGTCGGGGAGCTCTGAAGCTTTCTTT. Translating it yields CASSLSGSSEAFF.